The rows below give T cell receptor beta chains drawn from one sample of a study of T cell changes during pregnancy in multiple sclerosis. Sequenced by immunoSEQ multiplex PCR; TCRdb stores in-frame clones only, minus some. Here the sample spans about 70,000 clones, 85% to 95% being singletons. The sequences come from peripheral blood, collected in the third trimester of pregnancy. These receptors came from a female donor with multiple sclerosis, enrolled in a pregnancy study. The CDR3 runs from the conserved cysteine through the conserved F or W. D genes are given only for firm matches. Only some rows state a clone size, as once, few, many or a class for expanded clones.

v_call	clone_size	j_call	d_call	cdr3_nt	cdr3_aa
TRBV28	.	TRBJ1-4	TRBD1	TGTGCCAGCAGGCCACAGGGGGCTGATGAAAAACTGTTTTTT	CASRPQGADEKLFF
TRBV30	.	TRBJ1-1	.	TGTGCCTGGAGTAAGTGGGCGAACACTGAAGCTTTCTTT	CAWSKWANTEAFF
TRBV18	.	TRBJ2-2	.	TGTGCCAGCTCACTTCCGTCGGAACCCTCGAGGACCGGGGAGCTGTTTTTT	CASSLPSEPSRTGELFF
TRBV5-6	.	TRBJ1-2	.	TGTGCCAGCAGCTTGGCCGGACAGCCGTTTAACTATGGCTACACCTTC	CASSLAGQPFNYGYTF
TRBV5-8	.	TRBJ2-3	TRBD2	TGTGCCAGCAGCTTGGTGGGCGGGAGGGCCAACCCAGATACGCAGTATTTT	CASSLVGGRANPDTQYF
TRBV2	.	TRBJ1-2	TRBD1	TGTGCCAGCAGACAGGGGGAGATTAACTATGGCTACACCTTC	CASRQGEINYGYTF
TRBV6-1	.	TRBJ1-1	TRBD1	TGTGCCAGCAGTTCTGGGACAGGGAGGACTGAAGCTTTCTTT	CASSSGTGRTEAFF
TRBV28	.	TRBJ1-2	TRBD1	TGTGCCAGCAGCTTGCCGGACAGGGATCTCGGCTATGGCTACACCTTC	CASSLPDRDLGYGYTF
TRBV10-1	.	TRBJ2-7	TRBD2	TGCGCCAGCAGTGAGTTGCTGTCGGGGGGGGATGGGGAGCAGTACTTC	CASSELLSGGDGEQYF
TRBV7-6	once	TRBJ1-2	.	TGTGCCAGCAGCGCGTCTGGATCAGGTGGCTACACCTTC	CASSASGSGGYTF
TRBV28	.	TRBJ1-2	.	TGTGCCAGCCTAACCCGGGGGGGAAGCTATGGCTACACCTTC	CASLTRGGSYGYTF
TRBV19	.	TRBJ2-2	TRBD2	TGTGCCAGTAATTCGGGACTAGCGGTAAACACCGGGGAGCTGTTTTTT	CASNSGLAVNTGELFF
TRBV29-1	.	TRBJ2-3	.	TGCAGCGTGGATACAGGCTCAGATACGCAGTATTTT	CSVDTGSDTQYF
TRBV7-2	.	TRBJ2-3	TRBD2	TGTGCCAGCAGCTTATTCCCGGGGACTAGGACAGATACGCAGTATTTT	CASSLFPGTRTDTQYF
TRBV6-6	.	TRBJ2-1	TRBD1	TGTGCCAGCAGTACCGACAGGGCCAATGAGCAGTTCTTC	CASSTDRANEQFF
TRBV14	.	TRBJ2-1	.	TGTGCCAGCAGCCCCGGGACTTTACTTTACAATGAGCAGTTCTTC	CASSPGTLLYNEQFF
TRBV5-4	.	TRBJ2-7	TRBD2	TGTGCCAGCAGCTTGGGGGGGCGGGAGGATCGCGAGCAGTACTTC	CASSLGGREDREQYF
TRBV19	.	TRBJ1-1	.	TGTGCCAGTAGTATGGAGACCATGAACACTGAAGCTTTCTTT	CASSMETMNTEAFF
TRBV4-1	.	TRBJ2-5	.	TGCGCCAGCGCACTACCCCAAGAGACCCAGTACTTC	CASALPQETQYF
TRBV6-1	.	TRBJ2-7	TRBD2	TGTGCCAGCAGTCTAGCGGGATTAACCTACGAGCAGTACTTC	CASSLAGLTYEQYF
TRBV19	.	TRBJ2-7	.	TGTGCCAGTAGTATAGGGGCAGCTATCTCCTACGAGCAGTACTTC	CASSIGAAISYEQYF
TRBV14	once	TRBJ2-7	TRBD2	TGTGCCAGCAGCCAAAGGACTAGCGGGAGGGCATTGAGCTACGAGCAGTACTTC	CASSQRTSGRALSYEQYF
TRBV10-3	.	TRBJ2-3	.	TGTGCCATCAGTGACAGGCAAAGGTGGGATACGCAGTATTTT	CAISDRQRWDTQYF